What follows describes a single TCR beta chain. Its antigen remains unidentified. The sample holds no much larger clone one base away, and base qualities are not on file. One collaborating source in Seattle enrolled patients during active infection and followed them longitudinally through the course of disease. The collaborating institutions used their own protocols to collect whole blood in K2EDTA tubes. For TCRbeta analysis, collaborator samples were shipped as frozen whole blood, as isolated PBMCs, or as DNA extracted from either sample type. The germline V gene encodes CDR1 MNHEY and CDR2 SMNVEV (reference sequence). The cysteine opens and the phenylalanine closes a CDR3 of 15 amino acids. Left in the record is the CDR3 DNA by itself, 45 bases read in frame from the first base. For this chain, trimming is 4 bases at the V end and 4 bases at the J end, and the number of junction bases without a gene match is 7.

This sample stems from a study of blood T cell repertoires in COVID-19 (TCRdb year 2020). Background for the entire study: Collaborator samples came from the United States, Italy and Spain and covered acute and convalescent phases of COVID-19. A de-identified subject ID, COVID-19 status, age in years and sex were almost always included in the sample metadata. Deeply sampled blood TCRbeta repertoires from subjects exposed to, actively infected with, or recovered from COVID-19 were included in the dataset. Where available, HLA class I and class II types were obtained from metadata supplied by the sample provider rather than from assay-based typing. The material from the prospective study consisted of cDNA or gDNA derived from T cells, B-cell-depleted T cells, or PBMCs. Samples were obtained from the ongoing ImmuneRACE study (first 160 participants) and from about 1,300 subjects provided by 6 global collaborators. The repertoires were released in a freely available public database intended as a resource for research on the immune response to SARS-CoV-2.

TCRbeta CDR3 regions were amplified from genomic DNA using the immunoSEQ Assay, a bias-controlled multiplex PCR. Per the source publication's procedure: The number of nucleated cells in each sample was estimated from the amplification of reference gene primers within the assay. To quantify the absolute abundance of each unique TCRbeta CDR3 rearrangement, sequence reads were collapsed and filtered. For each sample, productive Simpson clonality was calculated as the square root of Simpson's diversity index across productive rearrangements. Imported from immuneACCESS, the table was reduced by TCRdb to in-frame sequences with V and J called. These copies leave out some clones; in studies compared against another copy, an unresolved V gene accounts for under half, and the cause of the remainder is not known. V, J and clone size reflect that table, while D and trimming were determined from the DNA. The sample table holds around 300,000 clones, of which approximately 88% were seen once. The top ten clonotypes cover about 1.5% of the sample.

Study-level results and caveats: How much clinical and demographic metadata was included differed by source and by participant, and the metadata was provided uncurated.

Sample: peripheral blood. The sequence was obtained from a woman aged 30 to 39 with COVID-19, enrolled during active disease. This chain is built from TRBV27 and TRBJ2-3; 8 nucleotides in the junction match TRBD1. The CDR3 protein is CASSSRQGSADTQYF. The bases read TGTGCCAGCAGTTCCCGACAGGGGAGCGCAGATACGCAGTATTTT.